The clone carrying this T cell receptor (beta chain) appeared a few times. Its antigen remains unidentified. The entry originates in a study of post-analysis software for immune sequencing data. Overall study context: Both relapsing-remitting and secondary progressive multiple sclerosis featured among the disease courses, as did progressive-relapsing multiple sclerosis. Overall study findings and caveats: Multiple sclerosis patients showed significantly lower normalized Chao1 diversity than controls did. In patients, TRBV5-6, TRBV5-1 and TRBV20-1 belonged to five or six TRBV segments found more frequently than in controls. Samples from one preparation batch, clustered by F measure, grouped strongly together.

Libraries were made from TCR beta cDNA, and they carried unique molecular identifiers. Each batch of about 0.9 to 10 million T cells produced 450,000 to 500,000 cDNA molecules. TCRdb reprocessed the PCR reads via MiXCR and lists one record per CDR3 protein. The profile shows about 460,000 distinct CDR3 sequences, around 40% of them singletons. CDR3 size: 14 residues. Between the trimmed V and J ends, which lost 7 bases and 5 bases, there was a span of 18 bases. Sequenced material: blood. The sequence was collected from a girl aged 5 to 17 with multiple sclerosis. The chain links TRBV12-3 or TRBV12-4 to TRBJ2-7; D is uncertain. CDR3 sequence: CASNDGPRDNEQYF. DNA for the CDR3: TGTGCCAGCAACGACGGGCCCCGCGATAACGAGCAGTACTTC.